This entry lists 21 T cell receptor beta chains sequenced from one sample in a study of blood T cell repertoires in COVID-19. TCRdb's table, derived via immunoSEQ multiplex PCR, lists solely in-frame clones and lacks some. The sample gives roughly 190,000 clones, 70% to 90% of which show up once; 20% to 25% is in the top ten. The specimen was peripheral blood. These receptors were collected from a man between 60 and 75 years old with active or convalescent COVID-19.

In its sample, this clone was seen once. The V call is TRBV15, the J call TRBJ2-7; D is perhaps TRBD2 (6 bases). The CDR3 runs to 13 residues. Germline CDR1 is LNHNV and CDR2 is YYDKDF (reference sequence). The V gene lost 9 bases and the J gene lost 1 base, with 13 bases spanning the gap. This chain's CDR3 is CATKGLPSYEQYF. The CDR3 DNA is TGTGCCACAAAGGGACTCCCGTCCTACGAGCAGTACTTC.

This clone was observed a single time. The CDR3 DNA reads as TGCGCCAGCAGCCGTTTGACAGGGACCTACGAGCAGTACTTC. This encodes CASSRLTGTYEQYF. This chain uses TRBV5-1 with TRBJ2-7, with 7 bases identical to TRBD1. V lost 4 bases, J lost 2 bases, and 6 bases stayed unmatched. This CDR3 is 14 amino acids long. The germline V gene encodes CDR1 SGHRS and CDR2 YFSETQ.

The CDR3 spells CSGGPAGTNTEAFF. CDR3 DNA: TGCAGTGGAGGTCCCGCGGGGACGAACACTGAAGCTTTCTTT. The chain joins TRBV29-1 to TRBJ1-1; the D gene is possibly TRBD1 (5 bases). In germline, CDR1 is SQVTM, CDR2 ANQGSEA. The CDR3 runs 14 residues.

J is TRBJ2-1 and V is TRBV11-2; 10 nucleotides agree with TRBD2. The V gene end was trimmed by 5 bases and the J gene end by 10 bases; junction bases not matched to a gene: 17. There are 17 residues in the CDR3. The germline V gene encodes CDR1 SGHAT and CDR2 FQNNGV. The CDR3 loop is CASSPNRGLAAYPEQFF. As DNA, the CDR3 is TGTGCCAGCAGCCCAAACCGTGGACTAGCGGCCTACCCCGAGCAGTTCTTC.

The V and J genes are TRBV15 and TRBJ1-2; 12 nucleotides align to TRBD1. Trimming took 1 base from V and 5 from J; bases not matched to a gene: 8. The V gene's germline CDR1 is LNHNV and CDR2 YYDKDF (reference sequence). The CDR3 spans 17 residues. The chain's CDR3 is CATSRGGDRGPGYGYTF. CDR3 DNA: TGTGCCACCAGCAGAGGGGGGGACAGGGGGCCTGGTTATGGCTACACCTTC.

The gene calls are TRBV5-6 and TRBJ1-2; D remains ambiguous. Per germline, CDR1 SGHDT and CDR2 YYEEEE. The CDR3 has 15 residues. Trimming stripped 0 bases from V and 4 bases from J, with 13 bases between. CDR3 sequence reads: CASSLEGRWSYGYTF. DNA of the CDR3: TGTGCCAGCAGCTTGGAAGGCCGGTGGAGCTATGGCTACACCTTC.

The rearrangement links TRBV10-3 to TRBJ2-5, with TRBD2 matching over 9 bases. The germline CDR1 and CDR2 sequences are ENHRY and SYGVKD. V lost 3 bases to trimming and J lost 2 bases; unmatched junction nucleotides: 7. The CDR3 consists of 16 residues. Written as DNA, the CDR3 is TGTGCCATCAGTGACTCAGCGGGGGGCATACAAGAGACCCAGTACTTC. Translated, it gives CAISDSAGGIQETQYF.

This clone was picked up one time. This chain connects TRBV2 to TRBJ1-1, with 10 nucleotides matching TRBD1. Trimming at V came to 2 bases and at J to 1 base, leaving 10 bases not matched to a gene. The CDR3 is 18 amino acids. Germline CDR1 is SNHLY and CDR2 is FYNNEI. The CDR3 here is CASSERPRQGARNTEAFF. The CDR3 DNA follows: TGTGCCAGCAGTGAACGACCCAGACAGGGGGCGCGGAACACTGAAGCTTTCTTT.

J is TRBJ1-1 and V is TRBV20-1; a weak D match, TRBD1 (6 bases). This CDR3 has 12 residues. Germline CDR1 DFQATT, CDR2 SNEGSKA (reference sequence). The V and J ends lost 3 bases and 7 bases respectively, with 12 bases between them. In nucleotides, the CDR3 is TGCAGTGCTAGTGGGCAGGGGCTTGAAGCTTTCTTT. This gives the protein CSASGQGLEAFF.

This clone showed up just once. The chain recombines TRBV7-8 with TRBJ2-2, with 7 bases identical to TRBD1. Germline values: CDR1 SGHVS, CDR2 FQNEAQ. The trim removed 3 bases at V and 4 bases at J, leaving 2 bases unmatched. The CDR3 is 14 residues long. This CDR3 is CASSLTGSTGELFF. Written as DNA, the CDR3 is TGTGCCAGCAGCTTGACAGGGAGCACCGGGGAGCTGTTTTTT. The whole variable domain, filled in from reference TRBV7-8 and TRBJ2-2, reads GAGVSQSPRYKVAKRGQDVALRCDPISGHVSLFWYQQALGQGPEFLTYFQNEAQLDKSGLPSDRFFAERPEGSVSTLKIQRTQQEDSAVYLCASSLTGSTGELFFGEGSRLTVL.

The CDR3 loop reads CASNGQGGYGYTF. The CDR3, as DNA: TGTGCCAGCAACGGACAGGGAGGCTATGGCTACACCTTC. V gene TRBV12-3 or TRBV12-4 combines with J gene TRBJ1-2; TRBD1 aligns across 8 bases. V lost 7 bases and J lost 4; bases outside the gene matches: 5. The CDR3 spans 13 residues.

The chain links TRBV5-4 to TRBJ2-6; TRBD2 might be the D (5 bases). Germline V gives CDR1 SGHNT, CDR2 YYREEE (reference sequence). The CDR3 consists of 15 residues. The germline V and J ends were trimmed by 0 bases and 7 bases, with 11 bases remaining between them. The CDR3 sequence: CASSLAAEGANVLTF. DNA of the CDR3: TGTGCCAGCAGCTTGGCGGCAGAGGGAGCCAACGTCCTGACTTTC.

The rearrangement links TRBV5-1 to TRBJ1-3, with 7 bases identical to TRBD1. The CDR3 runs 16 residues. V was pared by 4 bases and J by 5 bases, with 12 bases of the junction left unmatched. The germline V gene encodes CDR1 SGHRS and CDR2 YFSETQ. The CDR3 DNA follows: TGCGCCAGCAGCGTTTCACAGGGGAGTCGAAGAAACACCATATATTTT. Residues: CASSVSQGSRRNTIYF.

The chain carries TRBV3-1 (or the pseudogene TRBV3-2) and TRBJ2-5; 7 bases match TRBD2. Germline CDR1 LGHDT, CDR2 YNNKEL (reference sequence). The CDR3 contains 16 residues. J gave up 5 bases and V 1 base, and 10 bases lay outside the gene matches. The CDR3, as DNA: TGTGCCAGCAGCCAAGCGGGGGAGGGGAGACGGGAGACCCAGTACTTC. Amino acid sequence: CASSQAGEGRRETQYF.

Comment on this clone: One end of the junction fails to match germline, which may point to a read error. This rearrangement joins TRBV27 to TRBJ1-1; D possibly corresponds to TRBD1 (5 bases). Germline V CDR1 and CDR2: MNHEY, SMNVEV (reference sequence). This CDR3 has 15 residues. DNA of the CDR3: TGTGCCAGCAGTTTATCGTGGCGGGGGAACCCTGAAGCTTTCTTT. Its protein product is CASSLSWRGNPEAFF.

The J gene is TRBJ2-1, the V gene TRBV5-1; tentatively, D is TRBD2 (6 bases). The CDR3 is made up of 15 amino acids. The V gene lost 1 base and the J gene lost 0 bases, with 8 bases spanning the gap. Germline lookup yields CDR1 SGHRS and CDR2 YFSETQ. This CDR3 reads CASSLYGSSYNEQFF. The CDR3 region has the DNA TGCGCCAGCAGCTTGTACGGGAGCTCCTACAATGAGCAGTTCTTC. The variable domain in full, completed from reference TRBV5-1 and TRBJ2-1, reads KAGVTQTPRYLIKTRGQQVTLSCSPISGHRSVSWYQQTPGQGLQFLFEYFSETQRNKGNFPGRFSGRQFSNSRSEMNVSTLELGDSALYLCASSLYGSSYNEQFFGPGTRLTVL.

CDR3 in DNA: TGTGCCAACCTGACAGGGGGCAATCAGCCCCAGCATTTT. It specifies CANLTGGNQPQHF. The V and J genes are TRBV18 and TRBJ1-5; 8 bases are a match to TRBD1. With V trimmed by 10 bases and J by 2 bases, 4 bases remained unmatched. This CDR3 is built from 13 residues. Per the germline V gene, CDR1 is KGHSH and CDR2 is LQKENI.

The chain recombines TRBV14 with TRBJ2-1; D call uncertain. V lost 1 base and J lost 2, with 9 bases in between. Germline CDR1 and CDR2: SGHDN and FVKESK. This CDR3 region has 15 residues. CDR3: CASSQGTATYNEQFF. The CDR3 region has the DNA TGTGCCAGCAGCCAAGGAACAGCTACCTACAATGAGCAGTTCTTC. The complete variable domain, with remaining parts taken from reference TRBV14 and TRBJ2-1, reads EAGVTQFPSHSVIEKGQTVTLRCDPISGHDNLYWYRRVMGKEIKFLLHFVKESKQDESGMPNNRFLAERTGGTYSTLKVQPAELEDSGVYFCASSQGTATYNEQFFGPGTRLTVL.

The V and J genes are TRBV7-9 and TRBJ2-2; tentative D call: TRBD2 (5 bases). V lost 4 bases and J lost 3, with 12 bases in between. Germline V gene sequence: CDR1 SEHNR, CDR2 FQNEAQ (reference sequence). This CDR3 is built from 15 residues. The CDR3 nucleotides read TGTGCCAGCAGCTCGAGGGTCAGCGACACCGGGGAGCTGTTTTTT. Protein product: CASSSRVSDTGELFF.

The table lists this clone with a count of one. This chain's CDR3 is CASSLYRGPVSEQFF. The DNA of the CDR3 is TGTGCCAGCAGCTTATACAGGGGGCCTGTATCTGAGCAGTTCTTC. J is TRBJ2-1 and V is TRBV11-1; 9 nucleotides align to TRBD1. Trimming cost V 2 bases and J 9 bases; bases outside gene matches: 8. The CDR3 consists of 15 residues. CDR1 is SGHAT, CDR2 FQDESV, per germline (reference sequence).

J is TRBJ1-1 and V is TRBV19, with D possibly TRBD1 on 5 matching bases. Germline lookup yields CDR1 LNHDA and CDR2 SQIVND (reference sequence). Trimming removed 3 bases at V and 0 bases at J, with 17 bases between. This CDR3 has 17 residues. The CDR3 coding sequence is TGTGCCAGTAGTATGCGCCGACAGTGGGATTTGAACACTGAAGCTTTCTTT. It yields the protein CASSMRRQWDLNTEAFF.